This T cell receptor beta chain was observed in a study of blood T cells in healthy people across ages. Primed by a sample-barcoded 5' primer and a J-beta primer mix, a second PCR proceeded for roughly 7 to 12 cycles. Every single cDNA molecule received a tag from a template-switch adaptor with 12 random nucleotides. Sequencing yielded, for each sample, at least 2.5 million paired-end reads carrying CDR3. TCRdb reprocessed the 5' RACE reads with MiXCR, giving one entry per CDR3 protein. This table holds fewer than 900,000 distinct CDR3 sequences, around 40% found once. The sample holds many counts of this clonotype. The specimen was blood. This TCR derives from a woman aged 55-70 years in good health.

CDR3 nucleotide sequence: TGTGCCACCAGCAGAGAATGGGGGACCGGGGCCAACGTCCTGACTTTC. Residues: CATSREWGTGANVLTF. V is TRBV15 and J is TRBJ2-6; D may be TRBD1 or TRBD2 (5 bases each). V lost 0 bases, J lost 4 bases, and 10 bases lay in between. Germline lookup yields CDR1 LNHNV and CDR2 YYDKDF (reference sequence). The length of the CDR3 is 16 residues.